This TCR beta chain was recorded in a study of memory CD4+ T cells and cytomegalovirus serostatus (dated by TCRdb to between 2019 and 2020). Regarding the study in general: The 35 or so healthy Belgian adults in the cohort included 9 who were CMV seropositive and roughly 25 who were CMV seronegative. To replicate a published TCR-based CMV serostatus classifier, the researchers sequenced the CD4+ memory TCRbeta repertoires of a Belgian cohort whose cytomegalovirus serostatus was known. Points the paper makes about the study in general: Among the approximately 160 previously reported CMV-associated TCRbeta sequences, some 69 showed up in the CD4+ memory repertoires, with each one found in between one and five individuals. For predicting CMV serostatus, the median bootstrapped AUC was roughly 0.96 using the original framework and about 0.89 using a US-trained random forest. Only CD4+CD45RO+ memory cells were sequenced, unlike the original study, which covered naive and memory CD4+ and CD8+ populations. Results were interpreted as suggesting that the CMV-associated TCR signature is largely present in the CD4+ memory repertoire. On the Belgian cohort, the classifier based on the original framework reached a median bootstrapped AUC of 0.95, with a 95% CI of 0.76-1.00.

A FACSAria II was used to sort memory CD4+ T cells, defined as single viable CD3+CD4+CD8-CD45RO+ cells. CMV serostatus was assessed using a Roche Elecsys assay, by which serum IgG against CMV pp150, pp28, p38 and p52 was detected. After thawing, total CD4+ T cells were enriched by positive selection with CD4 magnetic microbeads. The samples came from a separate study whose specific focus was interrogating the CD4+ T cell memory repertoire. Peripheral blood mononuclear cells were isolated and cryopreserved according to standard operating procedures, and serum was stored at -80 degrees C. The staining relied on CD3-PerCP (BW264/56), CD4-APC (RPA-T4), CD45RO-PE (UCHT1) and CD8-Pacific Orange (3B5) antibodies, and Sytox blue was used to exclude non-viable cells. The Quick-DNA Microprep Kit was used to extract genomic DNA from the sorted cells. Amplification of TCRbeta DNA was done with the immunoSEQ hsTCRbeta kit, following the protocol from the manufacturer. An Illumina MiSeq instrument was used to sequence the TCRbeta libraries. Per the authors' processing: After out-of-frame sequences were removed, 2 million to 2.5 million distinct TCRbeta sequences remained, averaging approximately 72,000 per individual. Each individual was scored by the count of around 160 previously reported CMV-associated TCRbeta sequences and the total productive distinct TCRbeta count. A beta-binomial model was reimplemented in Python, and scikit-learn random forests with default parameters were trained on data from the US cohort. Classifier performance on the Belgian cohort was reported as the median AUC with percentile confidence intervals calculated over 10,000 bootstrap iterations. TCRdb stores this immuneACCESS table with in-frame sequences only. Part of the clones is absent; in the studies checked, under half of the shortfall reflects unresolved V genes, and no reason is known for the rest. V, J and clone size were drawn from that table, and D and trimming were deduced from the DNA. Recorded for this sample are tens of thousands of clones; about three quarters of them occurred a single time. Clones ranked in the top ten supply about 1.5% of the sample.

Concerning this clone itself: No cognate antigen has been identified for it. There are no base qualities to consult, and no much larger clone falls within one base.

Source material: memory CD4+ T cells from blood. This TCR came from an adult in good health and CMV-seropositive.

The sequenced DNA is TGTGCTAGTGCCCGGTCGTCTAGCGGGAGTCTGCTCGACACCGGGGAGCTGTTTTTT. It translates to CASARSSSGSLLDTGELFF. This receptor chain uses TRBV12-5 and TRBJ2-2; TRBD2 agrees with 10 junctional bases. V trim: 7 bases; J trim: 3 bases; unmatched bases: 17. CDR1 and CDR2, looked up from the germline V gene, are LGHNT and FRNRAP. The CDR3 goes from the cysteine to the phenylalanine over 19 residues. Of all the DNA, just the CDR3 is kept, 57 bases in frame from base 1.